The text below deals with one T cell receptor (beta chain). Its target is not known. This record comes from a study of T cell responses to AZD1222 COVID-19 vaccine. Study-wide background: Both about-4-week and about-12-week second-dose recipients were combined.

This CDR3 has 16 amino acids. CDR1 and CDR2 (germline): SGHTA, FQGTGA. V lost 5 bases to trimming and J lost 3 bases, with 16 bases between them. Study-wide results and limits: Baseline antibody screening turned up just a handful of seropositive AZD1222 recipients.

Assay used: immunoSEQ multiplex PCR; TCRdb lists only in-frame clones, some missing. This sample has around 80,000 clones, with roughly 84% found just once. The origin of this receptor is an adult in good health. Here the sequenced sample was peripheral blood, taken on day 0 of AZD1222 vaccination. The chain couples TRBV7-3 to TRBJ2-2, with D possibly being TRBD2 (6 bases). The CDR3 region has the DNA TGTGCCAGCAGCCCCGGGCGGACTACCCACACCGGGGAGCTGTTTTTT. This encodes CASSPGRTTHTGELFF. The full variable domain, its missing parts supplied by reference TRBV7-3 and TRBJ2-2, is GAGVSQTPSNKVTEKGKYVELRCDPISGHTALYWYRQSLGQGPEFLIYFQGTGAADDSGLPNDRFFAVRPEGSVSTLKIQRTERGDSAVYLCASSPGRTTHTGELFFGEGSRLTVL.